This TCR beta chain comes out of a study of blood T cell repertoires in COVID-19. Study overall: COVID-19 samples from acute and convalescent phases originated in the United States, Italy and Spain. From T cells, B-cell-depleted T cells, or PBMCs came the material, which was cDNA or gDNA.

Authors' processing steps: Estimates of nucleated cell counts were drawn from the amplification of reference gene primers. Using immunoSEQ multiplex PCR, the repertoire was profiled, and TCRdb retains in-frame clones only, with some absent. That table gives V, J and clone size, and the DNA gave D and trimming. The profile shows over 350,000 clones, roughly 85% of them singletons. CDR1 and CDR2 from the germline V gene are SEHNR and FQNEAQ (reference sequence). V shed 2 bases, J shed 3 bases, and the junction held 8 bases outside the gene matches. The CDR3 runs 17 residues. Enrollees, about 18 to 100 years old, lived in approximately 24 US areas.

The sequence was obtained from a woman between 18 and 30 years old with acute COVID-19. The sequenced material came from PBMCs or T cells enriched from blood (not recorded which). V is TRBV7-9 and J is TRBJ2-7; 12 positions agree with TRBD2. CDR3 in DNA: TGTGCCAGCAGCTTACCTCGGACTAGCGGGACGTACTACGAGCAGTACTTC. Translation: CASSLPRTSGTYYEQYF.